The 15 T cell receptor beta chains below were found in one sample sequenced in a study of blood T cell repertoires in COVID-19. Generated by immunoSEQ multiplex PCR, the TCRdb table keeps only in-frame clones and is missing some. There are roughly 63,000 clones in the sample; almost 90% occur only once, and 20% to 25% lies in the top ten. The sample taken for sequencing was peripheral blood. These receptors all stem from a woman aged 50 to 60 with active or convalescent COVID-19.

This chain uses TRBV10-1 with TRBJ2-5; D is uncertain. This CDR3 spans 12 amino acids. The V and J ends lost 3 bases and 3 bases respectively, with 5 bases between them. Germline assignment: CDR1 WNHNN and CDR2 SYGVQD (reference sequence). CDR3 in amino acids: CASSDFKETQYF. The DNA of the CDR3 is TGCGCCAGCAGTGATTTCAAAGAGACCCAGTACTTC.

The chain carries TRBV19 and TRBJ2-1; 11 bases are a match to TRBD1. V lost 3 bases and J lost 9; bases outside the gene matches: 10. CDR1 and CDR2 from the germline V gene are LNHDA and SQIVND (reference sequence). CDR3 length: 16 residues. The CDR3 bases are TGTGCCAGTAGTATGACCCGGGACAGGGGGTTTACTGAGCAGTTCTTC. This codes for CASSMTRDRGFTEQFF.

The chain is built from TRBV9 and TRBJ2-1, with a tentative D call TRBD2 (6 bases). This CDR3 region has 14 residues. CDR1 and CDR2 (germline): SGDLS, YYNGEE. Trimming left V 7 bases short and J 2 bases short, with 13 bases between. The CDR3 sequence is CASDDGSTYNEQFF. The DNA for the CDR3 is TGTGCCAGCGATGACGGGAGTACCTACAATGAGCAGTTCTTC. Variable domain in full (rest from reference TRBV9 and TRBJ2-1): DSGVTQTPKHLITATGQRVTLRCSPRSGDLSVYWYQQSLDQGLQFLIQYYNGEERAKGNILERFSAQQFPDLHSELNLSSLELGDSALYFCASDDGSTYNEQFFGPGTRLTVL.

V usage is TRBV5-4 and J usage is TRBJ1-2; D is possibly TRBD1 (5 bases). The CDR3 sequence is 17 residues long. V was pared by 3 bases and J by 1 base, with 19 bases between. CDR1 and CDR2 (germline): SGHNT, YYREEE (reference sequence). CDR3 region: CASSSQGQFGLNYGYTF. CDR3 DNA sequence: TGTGCCAGCAGCTCACAAGGACAATTCGGTCTTAACTATGGCTACACCTTC.

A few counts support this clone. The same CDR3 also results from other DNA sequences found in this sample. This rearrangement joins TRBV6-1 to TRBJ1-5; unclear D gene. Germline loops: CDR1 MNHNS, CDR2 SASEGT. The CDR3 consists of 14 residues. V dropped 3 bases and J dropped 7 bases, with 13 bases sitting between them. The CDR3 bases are TGTGCCAGCAGTGAGTCCGGGGTGGGCCAGCCCCAGCATTTT. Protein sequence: CASSESGVGQPQHF.

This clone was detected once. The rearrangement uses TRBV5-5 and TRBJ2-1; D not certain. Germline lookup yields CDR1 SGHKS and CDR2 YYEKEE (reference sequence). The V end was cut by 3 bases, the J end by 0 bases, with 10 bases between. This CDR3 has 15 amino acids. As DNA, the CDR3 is TGTGCCAGCAGCTCAACGATTAGCTCCTACAATGAGCAGTTCTTC. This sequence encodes CASSSTISSYNEQFF. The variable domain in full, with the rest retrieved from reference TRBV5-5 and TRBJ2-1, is DAGVTQSPTHLIKTRGQQVTLRCSPISGHKSVSWYQQVLGQGPQFIFQYYEKEERGRGNFPDRFSARQFPNYSSELNVNALLLGDSALYLCASSSTISSYNEQFFGPGTRLTVL.

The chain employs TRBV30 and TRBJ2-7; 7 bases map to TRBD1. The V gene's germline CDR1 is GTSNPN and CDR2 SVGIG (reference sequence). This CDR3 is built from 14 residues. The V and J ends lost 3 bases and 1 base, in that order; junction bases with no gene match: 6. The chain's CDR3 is CAWSRDRFSYEQYF. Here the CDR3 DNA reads TGTGCCTGGAGCCGGGACAGATTTTCCTACGAGCAGTACTTC.

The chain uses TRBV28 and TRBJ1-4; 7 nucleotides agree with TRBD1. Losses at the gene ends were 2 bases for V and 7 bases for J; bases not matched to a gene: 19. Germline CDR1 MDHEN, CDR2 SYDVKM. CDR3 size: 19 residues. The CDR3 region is CASSLNRDSPTVKTEKLFF. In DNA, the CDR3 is TGTGCCAGCAGTTTAAATAGGGACAGCCCCACGGTAAAAACTGAAAAACTGTTTTTT.

CDR3 DNA: TGTGCCTGGAGTGCCCTCGGGACTTCTAATGAAAAACTGTTTTTT. Translating gives CAWSALGTSNEKLFF. The rearrangement links TRBV30 to TRBJ1-4; perhaps TRBD1 as D (5 bases). The CDR3 loop spans 15 amino acids. CDR1 is GTSNPN and CDR2 is SVGIG in the germline V gene (reference sequence). Trimming took off 1 base at V and 3 bases at J, with 12 bases between the two ends.

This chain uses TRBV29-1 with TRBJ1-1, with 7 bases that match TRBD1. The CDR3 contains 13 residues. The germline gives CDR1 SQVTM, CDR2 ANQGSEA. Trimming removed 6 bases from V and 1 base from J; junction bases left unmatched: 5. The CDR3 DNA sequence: TGCAGCGTCCAGGGGGGACCGAACACTGAAGCTTTCTTT. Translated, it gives CSVQGGPNTEAFF. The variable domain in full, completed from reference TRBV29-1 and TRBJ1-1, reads SAVISQKPSRDICQRGTSLTIQCQVDSQVTMMFWYRQQPGQSLTLIATANQGSEATYESGFVIDKFPISRPNLTFSTLTVSNMSPEDSSIYLCSVQGGPNTEAFFGQGTRLTVV.

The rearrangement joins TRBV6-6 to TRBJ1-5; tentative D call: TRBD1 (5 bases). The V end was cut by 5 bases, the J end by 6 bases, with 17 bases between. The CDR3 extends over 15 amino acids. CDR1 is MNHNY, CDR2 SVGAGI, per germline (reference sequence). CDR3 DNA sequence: TGTGCCAGCAGTGCTCGCAGGGCCGTTATTCAGCCCCAGCATTTT. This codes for CASSARRAVIQPQHF.

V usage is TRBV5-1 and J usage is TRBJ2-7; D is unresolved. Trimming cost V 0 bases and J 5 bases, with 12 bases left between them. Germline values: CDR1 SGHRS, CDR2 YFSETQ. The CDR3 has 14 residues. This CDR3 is CASSLDPARDEQYF. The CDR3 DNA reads TGCGCCAGCAGCTTGGATCCAGCTCGGGACGAGCAGTACTTC.

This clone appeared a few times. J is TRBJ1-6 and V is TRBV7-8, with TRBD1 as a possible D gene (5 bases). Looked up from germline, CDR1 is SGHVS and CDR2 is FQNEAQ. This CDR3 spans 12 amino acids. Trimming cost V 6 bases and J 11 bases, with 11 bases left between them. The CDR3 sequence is CASRSPGAPLHF. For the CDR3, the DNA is TGTGCCAGCAGATCACCGGGGGCACCCCTCCACTTT. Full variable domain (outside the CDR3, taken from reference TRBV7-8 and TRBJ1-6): GAGVSQSPRYKVAKRGQDVALRCDPISGHVSLFWYQQALGQGPEFLTYFQNEAQLDKSGLPSDRFFAERPEGSVSTLKIQRTQQEDSAVYLCASRSPGAPLHFGNGTRLTVT.

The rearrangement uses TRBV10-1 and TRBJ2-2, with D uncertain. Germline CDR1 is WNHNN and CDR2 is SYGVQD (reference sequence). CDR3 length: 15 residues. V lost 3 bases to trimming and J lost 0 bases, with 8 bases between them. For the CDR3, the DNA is TGCGCCAGCAGTGAACTCCGGGCGAACACCGGGGAGCTGTTTTTT. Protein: CASSELRANTGELFF.

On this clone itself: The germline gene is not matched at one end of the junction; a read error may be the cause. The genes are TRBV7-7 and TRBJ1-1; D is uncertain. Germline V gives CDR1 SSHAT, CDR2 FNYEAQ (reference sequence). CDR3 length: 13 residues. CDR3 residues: CASSLQWNTEAFF. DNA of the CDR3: TGTGCTAGCAGCCTTCAGTGGAACACTGAAGCTTTCTTT.